This is a list of T cell receptor beta chains from one sample in a study of OX40 agonist ivuxolimab in advanced cancers. Produced via immunoSEQ multiplex PCR; TCRdb's table is partial and in-frame only. The table lists 30,000 to 45,000 clones, about 79% of them singletons. Here the sequenced sample was CD4+ or CD8+ T cells sorted from blood, taken in a trial of the OX40 agonist ivuxolimab. All receptors come from an adult with an advanced solid tumor such as melanoma, head and neck, liver or kidney cancer. The CDR3 runs from the conserved cysteine through the conserved F or W. The D gene is left open where the match is weak. The size entry is marked missing in some rows and otherwise reads once, few, many or a size class.

D,V,size,J,CDR3,DNA
-,TRBV9,few,TRBJ1-2,CASSVGQGNYGYTF,TGTGCCAGCAGCGTAGGGCAGGGGAACTATGGCTACACCTTC
-,TRBV25-1,-,TRBJ2-3,CASSSWDSTDTQYF,TGTGCCAGCAGTAGTTGGGACTCCACAGATACGCAGTATTTT
-,TRBV5-6,-,TRBJ2-3,CASSLVTFTDTQYF,TGTGCCAGCAGCTTGGTCACGTTCACAGATACGCAGTATTTT
-,TRBV11-3,-,TRBJ1-6,CARTETGGNSPLHF,TGTGCCAGGACCGAGACGGGTGGGAATTCACCCCTCCACTTT
-,TRBV30,-,TRBJ1-4,CAWSWGGDEKLFF,TGTGCCTGGAGTTGGGGGGGCGATGAAAAACTGTTTTTT
TRBD1,TRBV29-1,-,TRBJ2-5,CSVEDRGTGEETQYF,TGCAGCGTTGAAGATAGGGGAACAGGGGAAGAGACCCAGTACTTC
TRBD2,TRBV7-3,once,TRBJ2-1,CASSHRLAGDYNEQFF,TGTGCCAGCAGCCACAGACTAGCGGGGGACTACAATGAGCAGTTCTTC
-,TRBV29-1,-,TRBJ1-2,CSVVPKDNQGRYTF,TGCAGCGTTGTTCCTAAGGACAACCAGGGGCGCTACACCTTC
-,TRBV4-1,few,TRBJ1-1,CASSHGPLNTEAFF,TGCGCCAGCAGCCATGGACCCCTGAACACTGAAGCTTTCTTT
-,TRBV30,-,TRBJ2-1,CAWSVQLNNEQFF,TGTGCCTGGAGTGTACAGCTGAACAATGAGCAGTTCTTC
TRBD1,TRBV4-1,-,TRBJ1-1,CASSPPGGFSEAFF,TGCGCCAGCAGCCCACCAGGGGGTTTCTCTGAAGCTTTCTTT
TRBD2,TRBV5-1,-,TRBJ2-3,CASSLGRPGLAGDTQYF,TGCGCCAGCAGCCTAGGAAGGCCGGGACTAGCGGGCGATACGCAGTATTTT
-,TRBV10-3,-,TRBJ1-6,CAISDPSVRGNNSPLHF,TGTGCCATCAGTGACCCTAGCGTCCGGGGAAATAATTCACCCCTCCACTTT
-,TRBV19,-,TRBJ1-6,CASSPASYNSPLHF,TGTGCCAGTAGTCCAGCCTCCTATAATTCACCCCTCCACTTT
TRBD1,TRBV10-3,-,TRBJ1-2,CATSKDRADGYTF,TGTGCCACCTCCAAGGACAGGGCCGATGGCTACACCTTC
TRBD1,TRBV19,-,TRBJ2-4,CASCPGTGRVRNIQYF,TGTGCCAGTTGTCCCGGGACAGGGAGGGTGCGGAACATTCAGTACTTC
-,TRBV2,-,TRBJ1-3,CASSVVRGAGSGNTIYF,TGTGCCAGCAGTGTGGTGAGGGGCGCAGGTTCTGGAAACACCATATATTTT
-,TRBV5-1,-,TRBJ1-2,CASSYRWVRDNYGYTF,TGCGCCAGCAGTTATCGGTGGGTCCGGGACAACTATGGCTACACCTTC
TRBD1,TRBV15,-,TRBJ1-2,CATSERQGLYGYTF,TGTGCCACCAGCGAAAGACAGGGCCTCTATGGCTACACCTTC
TRBD2,TRBV6-5,-,TRBJ2-5,CASSRDGRQQETQYF,TGTGCCAGCAGCCGCGACGGGAGGCAGCAAGAGACCCAGTACTTC
-,TRBV4-1,-,TRBJ1-4,CASSQLIGVGEKLFF,TGCGCCAGCAGCCAACTAATTGGGGTCGGGGAAAAACTGTTTTTT
-,TRBV6-5,-,TRBJ2-5,CASSADWGTQYF,TGTGCCAGCAGTGCGGACTGGGGAACCCAGTACTTC